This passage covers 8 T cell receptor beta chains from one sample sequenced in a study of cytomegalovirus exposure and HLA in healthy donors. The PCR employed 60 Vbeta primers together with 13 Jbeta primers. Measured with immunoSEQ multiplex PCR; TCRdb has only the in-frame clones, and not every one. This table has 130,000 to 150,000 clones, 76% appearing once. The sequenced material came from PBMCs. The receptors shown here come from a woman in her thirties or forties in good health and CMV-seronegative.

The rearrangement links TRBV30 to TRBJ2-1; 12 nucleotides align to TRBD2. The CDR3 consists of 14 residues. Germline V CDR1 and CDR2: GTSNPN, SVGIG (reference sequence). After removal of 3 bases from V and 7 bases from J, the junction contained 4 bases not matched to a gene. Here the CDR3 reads CAWRLLAGGNEQFF. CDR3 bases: TGTGCCTGGAGGCTGCTAGCGGGAGGGAATGAGCAGTTCTTC.

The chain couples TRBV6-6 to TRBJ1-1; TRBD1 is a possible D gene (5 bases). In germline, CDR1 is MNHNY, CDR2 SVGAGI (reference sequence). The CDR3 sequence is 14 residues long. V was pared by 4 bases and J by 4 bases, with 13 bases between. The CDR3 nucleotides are TGTGCCAGCAGTTTATGGGGGGGAACCACTGAAGCTTTCTTT. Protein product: CASSLWGGTTEAFF.

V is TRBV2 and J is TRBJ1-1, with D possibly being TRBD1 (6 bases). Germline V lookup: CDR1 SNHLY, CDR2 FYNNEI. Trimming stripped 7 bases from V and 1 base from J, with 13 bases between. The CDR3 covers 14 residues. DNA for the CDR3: TGTGCCAGCACCCCGAGGGGGACGAACACTGAAGCTTTCTTT. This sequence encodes CASTPRGTNTEAFF.

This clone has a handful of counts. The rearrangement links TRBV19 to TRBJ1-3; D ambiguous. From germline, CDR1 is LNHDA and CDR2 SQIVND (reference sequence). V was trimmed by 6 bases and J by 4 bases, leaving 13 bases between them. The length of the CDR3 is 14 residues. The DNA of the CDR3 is TGTGCCAGTAGCTGGAGGACGGAAGGAAACACCATATATTTT. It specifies CASSWRTEGNTIYF. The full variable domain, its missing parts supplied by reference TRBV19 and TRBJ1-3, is DGGITQSPKYLFRKEGQNVTLSCEQNLNHDAMYWYRQDPGQGLRLIYYSQIVNDFQKGDIAEGYSVSREKKESFPLTVTSAQKNPTAFYLCASSWRTEGNTIYFGEGSWLTVV.

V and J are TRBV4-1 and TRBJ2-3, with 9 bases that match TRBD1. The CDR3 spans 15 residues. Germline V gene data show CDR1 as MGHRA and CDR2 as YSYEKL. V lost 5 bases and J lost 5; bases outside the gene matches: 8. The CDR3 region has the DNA TGCGCCAGCAGCTTTCCGGGACAGGGATTAGATACGCAGTATTTT. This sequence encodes CASSFPGQGLDTQYF.

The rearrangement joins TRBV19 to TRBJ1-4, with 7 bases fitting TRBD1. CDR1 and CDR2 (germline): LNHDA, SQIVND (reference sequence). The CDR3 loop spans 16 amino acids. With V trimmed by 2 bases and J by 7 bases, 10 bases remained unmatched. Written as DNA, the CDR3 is TGTGCCAGTAGTATATGGGACAGCGGGTCTTTTGAAAAACTGTTTTTT. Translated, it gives CASSIWDSGSFEKLFF.

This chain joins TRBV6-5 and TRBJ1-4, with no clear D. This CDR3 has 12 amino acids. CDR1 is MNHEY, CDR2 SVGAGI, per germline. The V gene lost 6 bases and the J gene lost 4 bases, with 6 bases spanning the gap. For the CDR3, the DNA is TGTGCCAGCAGCAGAATTAATGAAAAACTGTTTTTT. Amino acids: CASSRINEKLFF.

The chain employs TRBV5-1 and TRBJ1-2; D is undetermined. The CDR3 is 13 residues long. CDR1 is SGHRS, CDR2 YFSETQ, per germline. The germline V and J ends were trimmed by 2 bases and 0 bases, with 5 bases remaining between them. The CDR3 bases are TGCGCCAGCAGCTTCCAGTCTAACTATGGCTACACCTTC. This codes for CASSFQSNYGYTF.